This T cell receptor beta chain was sequenced in a study of post-analysis software for immune sequencing data. For the study at large: Both relapsing-remitting and secondary progressive multiple sclerosis featured among the disease courses, as did progressive-relapsing multiple sclerosis. Study-level points and caveats: Five or six TRBV segments, TRBV5-6, TRBV5-1 and TRBV20-1 among them, were found more frequent in patients than controls.

V dropped 3 bases and J dropped 10 bases, with 16 bases sitting between them. The length of the CDR3 is 15 residues. Libraries were made from TCR beta cDNA, and they carried unique molecular identifiers. Each batch of about 0.85 to 10 million T cells produced a few hundred thousand cDNA molecules. One entry per CDR3 protein, called by TCRdb with MiXCR from the PCR reads. The sample lists around 200,000 distinct CDR3 sequences, around 29% occurring once. The table lists this clonotype with a few counts. Antigen specificity is unknown. The chain employs TRBV12-3 or TRBV12-4 and TRBJ1-6, with D tentatively TRBD1 (5 bases). Material for sequencing was blood. The origin of this receptor is a girl under 18 with multiple sclerosis. The CDR3 loop reads CASSFGATSSSPLHF. The DNA of the CDR3 is TGTGCCAGCAGTTTCGGGGCTACAAGCTCCTCACCCCTCCACTTT.